This is a list of T cell receptor beta chains from one sample in a study of response to subunit inactivated influenza vaccine. TCRdb re-called the RT-PCR reads with MiXCR, one entry per CDR3 protein. This table has more than 450,000 distinct CDR3 sequences, 10% to 15% appearing once. Specimen: PBMCs from blood, collected on the day of vaccination. The receptors were gathered from a man in his fifties who received an inactivated influenza vaccine. Both conserved end residues are part of each CDR3. The D gene is left open where the match is weak. Only some rows state a clone size, as once, few, many or a class for expanded clones.

size,J,V,D,DNA,CDR3
many,TRBJ2-1,TRBV6-2/TRBV6-3,.,TGTGCCAGCAGTTACCCAGGCCCGAACAATGAGCAGTTCTTC,CASSYPGPNNEQFF
many,TRBJ2-1,TRBV5-6,TRBD1,TGTGCCAGCAGCCTGCCGGGACAGGGGGCCGGGGAGCAGTTCTTC,CASSLPGQGAGEQFF
many,TRBJ1-3,TRBV20-1,TRBD1,TGCAGTGCTAGGGCAGGGGGTTCTGTCGGAAACACCATATATTTT,CSARAGGSVGNTIYF
few,TRBJ2-7,TRBV15,.,TGTGCCACCAGCAGAGGCAAGTTAGCCACCTACGAGCAGTACTTC,CATSRGKLATYEQYF
few,TRBJ2-5,TRBV15,.,TGTGCCACCAGCAGACTGCCTCCTCCAGAGACCCAGTACTTC,CATSRLPPPETQYF
.,TRBJ1-2,TRBV3-1,.,TGTGCCAGCAGCCATTACTATGGCTACACCTTC,CASSHYYGYTF
few,TRBJ2-1,TRBV2,.,TGTGCCAGCAGTGAAGCTCGGGACTACAATGAGCAGTTCTTC,CASSEARDYNEQFF
few,TRBJ2-5,TRBV7-2,.,TGTGCCAGCAGCTTAGCGGGAGTAGGGGAGACCCAGTACTTC,CASSLAGVGETQYF
many,TRBJ2-1,TRBV11-2,TRBD1,TGTGCCAGCAGCTTTGGGACAGACTACAATGAGCAGTTCTTC,CASSFGTDYNEQFF
few,TRBJ2-2,TRBV13,.,TGTGCCAGCAGCTTTAGGTTTAATGCCGGGGAGCTGTTTTTT,CASSFRFNAGELFF
few,TRBJ2-7,TRBV7-8,TRBD2,TGTGCCAGCAGCATACTAGCGGGAGGGGACTACGAGCAGTACTTC,CASSILAGGDYEQYF